The 28 T cell receptor beta chains below were found in one sample sequenced in a study of T cells after posttransplantation cyclophosphamide. Sampled 1 year posttransplant, controls received myeloablative marrow transplants, methotrexate and a calcineurin inhibitor. TCRdb keeps only in-frame clones here, not all; method: immunoSEQ multiplex PCR. The sample yields 15,000 to 20,000 clones, roughly 85% seen once. Sequenced material: PBMCs, taken after allogeneic stem cell transplant with calcineurin inhibitor and methotrexate. The receptor source for this set is a female patient between 18 and 30 years old who received an allogeneic stem cell transplant from an unrelated donor, was CMV-positive, and had acute and chronic GVHD. Some T cells may be supplied by the graft donor.

The chain links TRBV27 to TRBJ2-3, with 15 bases matching TRBD2. The CDR3 consists of 18 residues. The J segment lost 4 bases and the V segment lost 5 bases, leaving 10 bases of the junction unmatched. Germline CDR1 and CDR2: MNHEY and SMNVEV (reference sequence). CDR3 nucleotides: TGTGCCAGCAGTCCCGGACTAGCGGGAGGGCCCTCGGCAGATACGCAGTATTTT. This codes for CASSPGLAGGPSADTQYF.

The chain couples TRBV29-1 to TRBJ1-2; D ambiguous. V was trimmed by 4 bases and J by 4 bases, leaving 13 bases between them. This CDR3 contains 13 residues. Germline V gene lookup returns CDR1 SQVTM and CDR2 ANQGSEA. The CDR3 is CSVGDTRGYGYTF. Written as DNA, the CDR3 is TGCAGCGTTGGCGACACCCGGGGCTATGGCTACACCTTC.

The chain joins TRBV9 to TRBJ2-2, with 12 bases aligning to TRBD2. There are 16 residues in the CDR3. Germline V gene lookup returns CDR1 SGDLS and CDR2 YYNGEE. V shed 0 bases, J shed 6 bases, and the junction held 3 bases outside the gene matches. CDR3 sequence reads: CASSVVLAGGAGELFF. The CDR3 DNA reads as TGTGCCAGCAGCGTAGTCCTAGCGGGGGGGGCCGGGGAGCTGTTTTTT.

The chain employs TRBV11-3 and TRBJ2-7, with 8 bases fitting TRBD2. This CDR3 comprises 13 residues. Germline V gene data show CDR1 as SGHNT and CDR2 as YENEEA. Trimming removed 5 bases from V and 6 bases from J; junction bases left unmatched: 6. The CDR3 region is CASSPSAGGEQYF. CDR3 nucleotides: TGTGCCAGCAGCCCCTCCGCGGGAGGCGAGCAGTACTTC. The full variable domain, rest sourced from reference TRBV11-3 and TRBJ2-7, is EAGVVQSPRYKIIEKKQPVAFWCNPISGHNTLYWYLQNLGQGPELLIRYENEEAVDDSQLPKDRFSAERLKGVDSTLKIQPAELGDSAVYLCASSPSAGGEQYFGPGTRLTVT.

This clone was seen once. V and J are TRBV30 and TRBJ2-7; 12 bases align to TRBD2. The trim removed 7 bases at V and 4 bases at J, leaving 5 bases unmatched. Germline loops: CDR1 GTSNPN, CDR2 SVGIG (reference sequence). The CDR3 has 13 amino acids. The CDR3 nucleotides read TGTGCCTTGAGACTAGCGGGAGAGTACGAGCAGTACTTC. Translated: CALRLAGEYEQYF.

This chain links TRBV14 with TRBJ2-1; the match to TRBD2 covers 7 bases. Germline CDR1 and CDR2: SGHDN and FVKESK. The V segment lost 3 bases and the J segment 0 bases; nucleotides outside the gene matches: 5. The CDR3 covers 16 residues. CDR3 nucleotide sequence: TGTGCCAGCAGCCATCACGGGAGGACCTCCTACAATGAGCAGTTCTTC. Translating gives CASSHHGRTSYNEQFF.

The rearrangement joins TRBV19 to TRBJ2-5, with D perhaps TRBD2 (5 bases). CDR1 and CDR2 from the germline V gene are LNHDA and SQIVND (reference sequence). The CDR3 runs 15 residues. Trimming cost V 3 bases and J 4 bases, with 15 bases left between them. The CDR3 region is CASSIMADGGETQYF. CDR3 DNA: TGTGCCAGTAGTATTATGGCGGACGGAGGAGAGACCCAGTACTTC.

V is TRBV7-9 and J is TRBJ2-3; TRBD2 matches 10 bases. The CDR3 length is 16 residues. Trimming at V came to 5 bases and at J to 2 bases, leaving 7 bases not matched to a gene. CDR1 is SEHNR and CDR2 is FQNEAQ in the germline V gene (reference sequence). CDR3 residues: CASSLRTSGLTDTQYF. Here the CDR3 DNA reads TGTGCCAGCAGCCTCCGGACTAGCGGACTCACAGATACGCAGTATTTT.

In its sample, this clone was seen once. The V gene is TRBV19, the J gene TRBJ2-5; 7 bases agree with TRBD1. The CDR3 extends over 13 amino acids. Trimming removed 6 bases from V and 2 bases from J; junction bases left unmatched: 3. Germline V lookup: CDR1 LNHDA, CDR2 SQIVND (reference sequence). The CDR3 spells CASSTGVQETQYF. The CDR3 DNA follows: TGTGCCAGTAGCACAGGGGTTCAAGAGACCCAGTACTTC.

The chain is built from TRBV13 and TRBJ1-2, with D perhaps matching TRBD1 (6 bases). Germline CDR1 is PRHDT and CDR2 is FYEKMQ (reference sequence). CDR3 length equals 16 residues. V was trimmed by 2 bases and J by 2 bases, leaving 15 bases between them. This CDR3 is CASSLFSGGRNYGYTF. CDR3 DNA: TGTGCCAGCAGCTTATTCTCCGGGGGGCGCAACTATGGCTACACCTTC. Filled out from reference TRBV13 and TRBJ1-2, the complete variable domain reads AAGVIQSPRHLIKEKRETATLKCYPIPRHDTVYWYQQGPGQDPQFLISFYEKMQSDKGSIPDRFSAQQFSDYHSELNMSSLELGDSALYFCASSLFSGGRNYGYTFGSGTRLTVV.

The rearrangement uses TRBV7-8 and TRBJ2-5; 12 bases map to TRBD1. The trim removed 6 bases at V and 0 bases at J, leaving 11 bases unmatched. Germline V gene sequence: CDR1 SGHVS, CDR2 FQNEAQ. CDR3 length equals 18 residues. CDR3 residues: CASRGTGGPAGHQETQYF. CDR3 DNA sequence: TGTGCCAGCAGGGGGACAGGGGGCCCAGCGGGACACCAAGAGACCCAGTACTTC.

The genes are TRBV10-2 and TRBJ1-2; possible D gene TRBD1, 6 bases. Between the trimmed V and J ends, which lost 2 bases and 2 bases, there was a span of 15 bases. The length of the CDR3 is 16 residues. The germline V gene has CDR1 WSHSY and CDR2 SAAADI. The CDR3: CASSEGTSKHNYGYTF. The CDR3 coding sequence is TGCGCCAGCAGTGAGGGGACATCCAAACACAACTATGGCTACACCTTC.

This chain joins TRBV6-1 and TRBJ2-7; 15 bases fit TRBD2. In germline, CDR1 is MNHNS, CDR2 SASEGT. CDR3 size: 15 residues. Losses at the gene ends were 6 bases for V and 5 bases for J; bases not matched to a gene: 5. DNA of the CDR3: TGTGCCAGCAGGGGACTAGCGGGAGGTTCCCACGAGCAGTACTTC. This gives the protein CASRGLAGGSHEQYF.

The chain carries TRBV5-1 and TRBJ2-2; maybe TRBD2 (5 bases). The CDR3 sequence is 16 residues long. CDR1 and CDR2 (germline): SGHRS, YFSETQ. Between the trimmed V and J ends, which lost 0 bases and 5 bases, there was a span of 14 bases. CDR3 DNA: TGCGCCAGCAGCTTGGCAGAGGGCGCTCGGACCGGGGAGCTGTTTTTT. This translates into CASSLAEGARTGELFF. Variable domain in full (rest from reference TRBV5-1 and TRBJ2-2): KAGVTQTPRYLIKTRGQQVTLSCSPISGHRSVSWYQQTPGQGLQFLFEYFSETQRNKGNFPGRFSGRQFSNSRSEMNVSTLELGDSALYLCASSLAEGARTGELFFGEGSRLTVL.

This clone was counted a single time. The chain links TRBV10-3 to TRBJ2-7; D may be TRBD1 (5 bases). CDR1 is ENHRY, CDR2 SYGVKD, per germline. The CDR3 has 12 amino acids. Trimming took 4 bases from V and 6 from J, leaving 10 bases between them. The chain's CDR3 is CAISAREVEQYF. The CDR3 DNA sequence: TGTGCCATCAGTGCCAGGGAAGTCGAGCAGTACTTC.

The V and J genes are TRBV7-6 and TRBJ2-1; TRBD1 is a possible D gene (5 bases). This CDR3 region has 15 residues. Trimming shortened V by 5 bases and J by 3 bases, and 14 bases separated the two germline ends. Germline V lookup: CDR1 SGHVS, CDR2 FNYEAQ. CDR3 protein: CASSGAGSIYNEQFF. The CDR3 region has the DNA TGTGCCAGCAGCGGAGCAGGGTCGATCTACAATGAGCAGTTCTTC.

The rearrangement uses TRBV7-7 and TRBJ2-7; 12 nucleotides agree with TRBD2. CDR1 and CDR2 (germline): SSHAT, FNYEAQ (reference sequence). V lost 4 bases and J lost 2; bases outside the gene matches: 12. This CDR3 contains 18 residues. CDR3 amino acids: CASSSIGLAGIPAYEQYF. In DNA form, the CDR3 reads TGTGCCAGCAGCTCCATCGGACTAGCGGGGATCCCCGCCTACGAGCAGTACTTC.

V gene TRBV2 combines with J gene TRBJ2-1; the match to TRBD1 covers 9 bases. V was pared by 6 bases and J by 2 bases, with 5 bases of the junction left unmatched. CDR1 SNHLY and CDR2 FYNNEI come from the germline V gene. The CDR3 covers 15 residues. CDR3 protein: CASSRGTGTYNEQFF. CDR3 sequence (DNA): TGTGCCAGCAGCCGAGGGACAGGGACCTACAATGAGCAGTTCTTC. The whole variable domain, remainder taken from reference TRBV2 and TRBJ2-1, is EPEVTQTPSHQVTQMGQEVILRCVPISNHLYFYWYRQILGQKVEFLVSFYNNEISEKSEIFDDQFSVERPDGSNFTLKIRSTKLEDSAMYFCASSRGTGTYNEQFFGPGTRLTVL.

This chain connects TRBV7-8 to TRBJ1-1; 7 nucleotides align to TRBD1. With 2 bases clipped from V and 0 bases from J, the junction kept 3 bases outside the gene matches. Germline-derived CDR1 and CDR2 are SGHVS and FQNEAQ. The CDR3 extends over 15 amino acids. DNA of the CDR3: TGTGCCAGCAGCTTATCACAGGGGATGAACACTGAAGCTTTCTTT. Residues: CASSLSQGMNTEAFF.

The chain links TRBV2 to TRBJ2-7; 7 bases are a match to TRBD1. In germline, CDR1 is SNHLY, CDR2 FYNNEI. This CDR3 region has 15 residues. J was trimmed by 3 bases and V by 0 bases; bases with no gene match: 5. The CDR3 nucleotides read TGTGCCAGCAGTGAAGCGGCAGGGGGAGACTACGAGCAGTACTTC. Translating it yields CASSEAAGGDYEQYF.

The rearrangement joins TRBV7-8 to TRBJ1-2; TRBD1 matches at 7 bases. CDR1 SGHVS and CDR2 FQNEAQ come from the germline V gene. V dropped 0 bases and J dropped 1; count of bases not matched to a gene: 8. There are 17 residues in the CDR3. CDR3 coding DNA: TGTGCCAGCAGCTTAGCTACCGGGACAGAGTTTAACTATGGCTACACCTTC. This sequence encodes CASSLATGTEFNYGYTF.

The chain recombines TRBV28 with TRBJ2-7, with D perhaps matching TRBD1 (6 bases). Looked up from germline, CDR1 is MDHEN and CDR2 is SYDVKM. The V gene lost 5 bases and the J gene lost 3 bases, with 17 bases spanning the gap. The CDR3 is 15 amino acids. CDR3 sequence: CASSEPWQGNYEQYF. In nucleotides, the CDR3 is TGTGCCAGCAGTGAGCCTTGGCAGGGGAACTACGAGCAGTACTTC.

The rearrangement uses TRBV6-1 and TRBJ2-7, with 10 nucleotides matching TRBD2. The V segment lost 7 bases and the J segment 3 bases; nucleotides outside the gene matches: 9. The CDR3 runs 15 residues. The germline CDR1 and CDR2 sequences are MNHNS and SASEGT. In DNA, the CDR3 is TGTGCCAGCAAACCAGCGGGAGGGCCGGGCTACGAGCAGTACTTC. Encoded protein: CASKPAGGPGYEQYF.

The CDR3 DNA is TGTGCCAGCAGCCTACCCTCTAGATCAGCCCAGGGGGCTGGGTTCACTGAAGCTTTCTTT. As protein: CASSLPSRSAQGAGFTEAFF. This sequence joins TRBV4-2 and TRBJ1-1, with 8 bases that match TRBD1. V shed 4 bases and J 4 bases; nucleotides not matched to a gene: 23. The CDR3 covers 20 residues. The germline CDR1 and CDR2 sequences are LGHNA and YNFKEQ.

The chain links TRBV5-1 to TRBJ2-1; 9 bases agree with TRBD2. Germline V lookup: CDR1 SGHRS, CDR2 YFSETQ. The J segment lost 0 bases and the V segment lost 2 bases, leaving 6 bases of the junction unmatched. CDR3 size: 17 residues. The chain's CDR3 is CASSFGLAGVSYNEQFF. CDR3 nucleotides: TGCGCCAGCAGCTTCGGGTTAGCGGGAGTCTCCTACAATGAGCAGTTCTTC. Full variable domain (remainder filled in from reference TRBV5-1 and TRBJ2-1): KAGVTQTPRYLIKTRGQQVTLSCSPISGHRSVSWYQQTPGQGLQFLFEYFSETQRNKGNFPGRFSGRQFSNSRSEMNVSTLELGDSALYLCASSFGLAGVSYNEQFFGPGTRLTVL.

The chain has TRBV5-8 and TRBJ1-5; a possible D gene is TRBD1 (6 bases). Looked up from germline, CDR1 is SGHTS and CDR2 is YDEGEE. The CDR3 sequence is 17 residues long. Trimming stripped 4 bases from V and 2 bases from J, with 19 bases between. DNA of the CDR3: TGTGCCAGCAGCGGGGGCCGGGGGGCTGGTGGCAATCAGCCCCAGCATTTT. Amino acid sequence: CASSGGRGAGGNQPQHF.

The chain employs TRBV5-8 and TRBJ2-5, with D unclear. There are 15 residues in the CDR3. The V end lost 0 bases, the J end lost 1 base, and 10 bases lay between the germline ends. Per germline, CDR1 SGHTS and CDR2 YDEGEE. CDR3 in DNA: TGTGCCAGCAGCTTGGGTCGGTCTAGCCAAGAGACCCAGTACTTC. Residues: CASSLGRSSQETQYF.

This chain connects TRBV2 to TRBJ1-2, with a tentative D call TRBD1 (5 bases). This CDR3 has 14 residues. Germline assignment: CDR1 SNHLY and CDR2 FYNNEI. Deletions cut 6 bases from V and 4 bases from J, with 15 bases between. CDR3 residues: CASRRERGGYGYTF. The CDR3 bases are TGTGCCAGCAGACGGGAGAGGGGAGGCTATGGCTACACCTTC.